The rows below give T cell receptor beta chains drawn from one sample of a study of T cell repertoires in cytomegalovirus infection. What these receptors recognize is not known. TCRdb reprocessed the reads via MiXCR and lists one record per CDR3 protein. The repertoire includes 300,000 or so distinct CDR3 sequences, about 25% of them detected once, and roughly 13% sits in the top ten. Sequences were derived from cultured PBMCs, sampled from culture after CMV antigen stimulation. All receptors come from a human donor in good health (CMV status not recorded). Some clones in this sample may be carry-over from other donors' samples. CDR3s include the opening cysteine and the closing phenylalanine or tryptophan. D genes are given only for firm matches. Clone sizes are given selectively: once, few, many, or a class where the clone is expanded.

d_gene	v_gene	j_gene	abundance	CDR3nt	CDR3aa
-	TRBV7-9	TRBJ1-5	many	TGTGCCAGCAGCTTGGGCGGGAACGGCAATCAGCCCCAGCATTTT	CASSLGGNGNQPQHF
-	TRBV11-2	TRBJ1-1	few	TGTGCCAGCAGCTGGGGACGGACGAACACTGAAGCTTTCTTT	CASSWGRTNTEAFF
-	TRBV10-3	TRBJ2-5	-	TGTGCCTCATCCATCAGGGACGGAGAGACCCAGTACTTC	CASSIRDGETQYF
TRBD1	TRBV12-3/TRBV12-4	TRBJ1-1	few	TGTGCCAGCAGCCCAGGGGGGTCCATGAACACTGAAGCTTTCTTT	CASSPGGSMNTEAFF
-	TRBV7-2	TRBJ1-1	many	TGTGCCAGCAGCCGAGAACAGGGAGCTGAAGCTTTCTTT	CASSREQGAEAFF
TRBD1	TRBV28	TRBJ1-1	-	TGTGCCAGCAGTTTTACCGGGACAGGGTGGACTGAAGCTTTCTTT	CASSFTGTGWTEAFF
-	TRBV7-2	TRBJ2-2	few	TGTGCCAGCAGCTTCAGGACCACTAACACCGGGGAGCTGTTTTTT	CASSFRTTNTGELFF
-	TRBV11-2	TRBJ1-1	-	TGTGCCAGCAGCTTAGCTCCTGGGAGGGCGTCTGAAGCTTTCTTT	CASSLAPGRASEAFF
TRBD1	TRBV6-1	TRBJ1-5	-	TGTGCCAGCAGCTGGGACAGGGCCCCCCCCACAAATCAGCCCCAGCATTTT	CASSWDRAPPTNQPQHF
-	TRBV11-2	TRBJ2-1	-	TGTGCCAGCAGTCAGGACTACACCGTCCCGAATGAGCAGTTCTTC	CASSQDYTVPNEQFF
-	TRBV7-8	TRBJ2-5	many	TGTGCCAGCGATGAGGGTCAAGAGACCCAGTACTTC	CASDEGQETQYF
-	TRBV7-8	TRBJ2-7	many	TGTGCCAGCAGCCGTTTTTCTTTCTCCTACGAGCAGTACTTC	CASSRFSFSYEQYF
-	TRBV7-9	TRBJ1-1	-	TGTGCCAGCAGCTTAATCGGACCCTTGGGCACTGAAGCTTTCTTT	CASSLIGPLGTEAFF
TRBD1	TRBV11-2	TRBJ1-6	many	TGTGCCAGCAGCGCAGGGGGCCAAGGTTATTCACCCCTCCACTTT	CASSAGGQGYSPLHF
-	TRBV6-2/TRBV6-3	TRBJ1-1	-	TGTGCCAGCAGCCAGCGTGTCAGTGGGACTGAAGCTTTCTTT	CASSQRVSGTEAFF
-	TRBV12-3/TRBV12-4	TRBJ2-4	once	TGTGCCAGCAGTTTCTTATCGAGCCAAAACATTCAGTACTTC	CASSFLSSQNIQYF
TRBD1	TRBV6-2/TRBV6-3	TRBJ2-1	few	TGTGCCAGCAGACTGACAGGGGGCAATGAGCAGTTCTTC	CASRLTGGNEQFF
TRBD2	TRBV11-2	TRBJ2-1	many	TGTGCCAGCAGCCGGGGACTAGCGGGTTCAGGATACAATGAGCAGTTCTTC	CASSRGLAGSGYNEQFF
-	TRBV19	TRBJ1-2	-	TGTGCCAGTAGTAGAATTGAGGACCAAGGGCGAGAAGGCTACACCTTC	CASSRIEDQGREGYTF
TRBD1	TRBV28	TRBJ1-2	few	TGTGCCAGCAGTACACAGGGGTACTATGGCTACACCTTC	CASSTQGYYGYTF
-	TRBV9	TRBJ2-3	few	TGTGCCAGCAGCGTAGGGAGGAGCCTTTTAACAGATACGCAGTATTTT	CASSVGRSLLTDTQYF
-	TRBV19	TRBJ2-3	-	TGTGCCAGTAGTATCCCAAAAGAGGCAGATACGCAGTATTTT	CASSIPKEADTQYF
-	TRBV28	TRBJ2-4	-	TGTGCCAGCAGCGGGGCCAAAAACATTCAGTACTTC	CASSGAKNIQYF
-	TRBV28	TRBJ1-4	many	TGTGCCAGCAGTTTCGGGGGACTGTTTTTT	CASSFGGLFF
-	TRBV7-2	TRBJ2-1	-	TGTGCCAGCAGCCGGCGGGCGTCCAGCTCCTACAATGAGCAGTTCTTC	CASSRRASSSYNEQFF
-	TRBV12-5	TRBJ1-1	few	TGTGCTAGTGGTTTAGTATTAGGGGGGACTATGATGAACACTGAAGCTTTCTTT	CASGLVLGGTMMNTEAFF
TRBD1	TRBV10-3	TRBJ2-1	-	TGTGCCATCAGGAGGGACAGGGGGCTATCCTACAATGAGCAGTTCTTC	CAIRRDRGLSYNEQFF
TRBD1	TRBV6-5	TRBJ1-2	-	TGTGCCAGTGGACCGGGACAGGGGAATGGCTACACCTTC	CASGPGQGNGYTF